A selection of T cell receptor beta chains follows, all from one sample in a study of Ad26.COV2.S vaccination and SARS-CoV-2 variants. TCRdb's table, derived via immunoSEQ multiplex PCR, lists solely in-frame clones and lacks some. The sample holds hundreds of thousands of clones, roughly 89% seen once. The material sequenced was peripheral blood, taken in a trial of Ad26.COV2.S vaccine versus placebo. The receptors were gathered from a person between 18 and 60 years old who received the Ad26.COV2.S COVID-19 vaccine or a placebo. The CDR3 runs from the conserved cysteine through the conserved F or W. D genes are given only for firm matches. Expanded clones get a size class; other rows say once, few or many, or leave the size out.

size	V	D	J	DNA	CDR3
.	TRBV28	.	TRBJ1-2	TGTGCCAGCAGTCCTGGGGCAGGGTGGAGTGGCTACACCTTC	CASSPGAGWSGYTF
.	TRBV6-2/TRBV6-3	.	TRBJ1-1	TGTGCCAGCAGCCCACAGGGATACATGAACACTGAAGCTTTCTTT	CASSPQGYMNTEAFF
.	TRBV11-3	.	TRBJ2-2	TGTGCCAGCAGCTTAGAATCCCCCGGGGAGCTGTTTTTT	CASSLESPGELFF
.	TRBV29-1	TRBD1	TRBJ2-3	TGCAGCGTTGAAGATAGACAGGGTAGGGATACGCAGTATTTT	CSVEDRQGRDTQYF
few	TRBV28	.	TRBJ1-6	TGTGCCAGCACCCCCGTTGACAGCTATTCACCCCTCCACTTT	CASTPVDSYSPLHF
.	TRBV9	.	TRBJ1-2	TGTGCCAGCAGCGTAGGTACGGCGACCTACTATGGCTACACCTTC	CASSVGTATYYGYTF
.	TRBV21-1	.	TRBJ1-6	.	CASVGTGSSPLHF
.	TRBV5-1	TRBD1	TRBJ1-5	TGCGCCAGCAGCTTAGGGGCGGGACAGATGAATCAGCCCCAGCATTTT	CASSLGAGQMNQPQHF
once	TRBV5-1	TRBD1	TRBJ1-6	TGCGCCAGCAGCCCGCCGACAGGGGCGGATTCACCCCTCCACTTT	CASSPPTGADSPLHF
.	TRBV7-6	.	TRBJ2-2	TGTGCCAGCAGCTTAGAGTCGGGGGCGAACACCGGGGAGCTGTTTTTT	CASSLESGANTGELFF
.	TRBV20-1	.	TRBJ1-2	TGCAGTGCTAGGGGCCGCAGCATCTACACCTTC	CSARGRSIYTF
.	TRBV5-6	.	TRBJ1-2	TGTGCCAGCAGCTTGTACACCTATGGCTACACCTTC	CASSLYTYGYTF
.	TRBV5-1	.	TRBJ2-5	TGCGCCAGCAGCACGTTGCCCCCTCAAGAGACCCAGTACTTC	CASSTLPPQETQYF
.	TRBV28	TRBD1	TRBJ1-1	TGTGCCAGCAGTTCTCCGGGACAGGGAAGGCTCCGGACTGAAGCTTTCTTT	CASSSPGQGRLRTEAFF
.	TRBV6-5	.	TRBJ2-2	TGTGCCAGCAGTTATCGGGGGACCGGGGAGCTGTTTTTT	CASSYRGTGELFF
.	TRBV3-1/TRBV3-2	.	TRBJ1-4	TGTGCCAGCAGCCAAGCGGACAGAAGGGGGGAAAAACTGTTTTTT	CASSQADRRGEKLFF
.	TRBV7-9	.	TRBJ1-4	TGTGCCAGCTCAATTCTTCAGGGTCATAATGAAAAACTGTTTTTT	CASSILQGHNEKLFF
few	TRBV4-1	.	TRBJ2-1	TGCGCCAGCAGCCTCCTGGAAGGAAACAATGAGCAGTTCTTC	CASSLLEGNNEQFF
once	TRBV7-6	.	TRBJ2-3	TGTGCCAGCAGCTTTCTGCTCGGACATACAGATACGCAGTATTTT	CASSFLLGHTDTQYF
.	TRBV15	TRBD1	TRBJ2-7	TGTGCCACCAGCAGGGTGGGGACAGGGACGTACGAGCAGTACTTC	CATSRVGTGTYEQYF
.	TRBV28	TRBD1	TRBJ2-7	TGTGCCAGCAGTCAAAATCAGGGACAGGGAACAGAGCAGTACTTC	CASSQNQGQGTEQYF
.	TRBV6-5	.	TRBJ1-5	TGTGCCAGCAGTTACTCGATAAGCAATCAGCCCCAGCATTTT	CASSYSISNQPQHF
.	TRBV21-1	.	TRBJ1-2	TGTGCCAGCATCTACCGGGACAGGGAGGACTACACCTTC	CASIYRDREDYTF
.	TRBV5-1	TRBD2	TRBJ2-3	TGCGCCAGCAGCTTGGTAGCCCGCGGGGGGGCCACAGATACGCAGTATTTT	CASSLVARGGATDTQYF
.	TRBV3-1/TRBV3-2	.	TRBJ2-3	TGTGCCAGCAGTCCCAGGGGATTAACAGATACGCAGTATTTT	CASSPRGLTDTQYF
.	TRBV19	.	TRBJ2-3	TGTGCCAGTAGTATAGCCCCCCCAAATACGCAGTATTTT	CASSIAPPNTQYF
.	TRBV27	.	TRBJ2-7	TGTGCCAGCAGTTTAGGGGCCGCGACCTTGATTGGGCAGTACTTC	CASSLGAATLIGQYF
.	TRBV12-5	TRBD1	TRBJ1-1	TGTGCTAGTGGTCAGCAAGACAGGGAGACTGAAGCTTTCTTT	CASGQQDRETEAFF
.	TRBV19	.	TRBJ1-5	TGTGCCAGTAGTATGGGGAGGGGGAATCAGCCCCAGCATTTT	CASSMGRGNQPQHF
few	TRBV7-9	.	TRBJ1-1	TGTGCCAGCAGTCGGGAACAGGGACGGACTGAAGCTTTCTTT	CASSREQGRTEAFF
.	TRBV30	.	TRBJ1-5	TGTGCCTGGAGTCTTGATAGCAATCAGCCCCAGCATTTT	CAWSLDSNQPQHF
.	TRBV19	TRBD1	TRBJ1-2	TGTGCCAGTAGTATCCTACAGGGGGCAGGAGGCTACACCTTC	CASSILQGAGGYTF
.	TRBV7-9	.	TRBJ1-1	TGTGCCAGCAGCTTAGAGACAGACACTGAAGCTTTCTTT	CASSLETDTEAFF
.	TRBV28	.	TRBJ1-1	TGTGCCAGCAGTTTGCCGAACACTGAAGCTTTCTTT	CASSLPNTEAFF
.	TRBV4-1	TRBD1	TRBJ1-1	TGCGCCAGCAGCCAAGATACCAGGGGGCTTGGCACTGAAGCTTTCTTT	CASSQDTRGLGTEAFF
.	TRBV19	.	TRBJ2-3	TGTGCCAGTAGTTCCGAGGGGGTAGGAGATACGCAGTATTTT	CASSSEGVGDTQYF
.	TRBV6-6	.	TRBJ1-1	TGTGCCAGCAGTTACTCGAGAAGCGCTATGAACACTGAAGCTTTCTTT	CASSYSRSAMNTEAFF
.	TRBV4-3	TRBD2	TRBJ2-3	TGCGCCAGCAGCCAAGGACTAGCGGGGGTGTCCACAGATACGCAGTATTTT	CASSQGLAGVSTDTQYF
.	TRBV9	TRBD2	TRBJ2-2	TGTGCCAGCAGCGTAGCCCCCCGGACTAGCGGGAGGGCCGAGGGGACGAACACCGGGGAGCTGTTTTTT	CASSVAPRTSGRAEGTNTGELFF
.	TRBV5-1	.	TRBJ1-4	TGCGCCAGCAGCTTGGGCGGAGGGAGTGGTGAAAAACTGTTTTTT	CASSLGGGSGEKLFF
.	TRBV6-5	.	TRBJ1-5	TGTGCCAGCAGCCCCGGGGCTTGGGCTCAGCCCCAGCATTTT	CASSPGAWAQPQHF
.	TRBV29-1	TRBD1	TRBJ1-1	TGCAGCGTGAGGGGACAGGGTCCCCCTGAAGCTTTCTTT	CSVRGQGPPEAFF
.	TRBV11-2	TRBD1	TRBJ2-2	TGTGCCAGCAGCGCAGCCCTACAGGGGTTGGGCACCGGGGAGCTGTTTTTT	CASSAALQGLGTGELFF
.	TRBV7-6	.	TRBJ2-5	TGTGCCAGCAGCTTAGATTGGGGGACCCAGTACTTC	CASSLDWGTQYF
.	TRBV6-2/TRBV6-3	.	TRBJ1-2	TGTGCCAGCACCCCACGGACGGGTGGCTATGGCTACACCTTC	CASTPRTGGYGYTF
.	TRBV5-5	.	TRBJ1-5	TGTGCCAGCAGCTTCGGCGGGGGCAGGGGCAATCAGCCCCAGCATTTT	CASSFGGGRGNQPQHF
.	TRBV4-1	.	TRBJ2-3	TGCGCCAGCAGCCCCCCAATTGACCGAGTCATCCGCACAGATACGCAGTATTTT	CASSPPIDRVIRTDTQYF
.	TRBV28	.	TRBJ2-7	TGTGCCAGCAGTTTACCCCCACATGGCGAGCAGTACTTC	CASSLPPHGEQYF
.	TRBV6-2/TRBV6-3	.	TRBJ1-5	TGTGCCAGCAGTTTTTACAGGGCGGCATCTAATCAGCCCCAGCATTTT	CASSFYRAASNQPQHF
.	TRBV7-9	TRBD1	TRBJ2-1	TGTGCCAGCAGCTCACCGGGACAGGGGGTTGGTGAGCAGTTCTTC	CASSSPGQGVGEQFF
once	TRBV9	.	TRBJ1-6	TGTGCCAGCAGCGTAGCGGGTCAATGGATTTCACCCCTCCACTTT	CASSVAGQWISPLHF